Shown below are 21 T cell receptor beta chains from a single sample sequenced in a study of blood T cells in healthy people across ages. A J-beta primer mix and a sample-barcoded 5' primer were used in a second PCR of about 7 to 11 cycles. TCRdb reanalysed the 5' RACE reads using MiXCR and keeps one entry per CDR3 protein. This repertoire shows 450,000 to 600,000 distinct CDR3 sequences, about 26% found once; its top ten account for approximately 3.7%. The same data also went into a second study, on T cells of mothers and their children.

Sequencing input: blood. The receptors here all came from a boy between 2 and 15 years old in good health.

The chain joins TRBV18 to TRBJ1-2; D is possibly TRBD1 (5 bases). Trimming shortened V by 2 bases and J by 7 bases, and 17 bases separated the two germline ends. CDR1 KGHSH and CDR2 LQKENI come from the germline V gene. The CDR3 is 15 residues long. CDR3 sequence: CASSPTGRVQGGYTF. The DNA of the CDR3 is TGTGCCAGCTCACCAACAGGCCGGGTGCAAGGTGGCTACACCTTC.

There are a few counts of this clonotype. V is TRBV11-2 and J is TRBJ2-2, with 9 bases lining up with TRBD2. The J segment lost 4 bases and the V segment lost 1 base, leaving 7 bases of the junction unmatched. The CDR3 totals 17 residues. Germline CDR1 reads SGHAT; CDR2 reads FQNNGV. CDR3 DNA: TGTGCCAGCAGCTTAGCCCCCGGACTAGCGCTCACCGGGGAGCTGTTTTTT. Translation gives CASSLAPGLALTGELFF.

Only a few counts were recorded for this clonotype. This chain links TRBV29-1 with TRBJ1-2, with D uncertain. CDR3 length equals 12 residues. CDR1 and CDR2 from the germline V gene are SQVTM and ANQGSEA. V lost 6 bases and J lost 1, with 9 bases in between. The DNA for the CDR3 is TGCAGCGTAGATGGACTTAACTATGGCTACACCTTC. Its translation: CSVDGLNYGYTF.

The chain employs TRBV7-9 and TRBJ2-5; 14 nucleotides match TRBD2. With V trimmed by 5 bases and J by 4 bases, 6 bases remained unmatched. Germline V gene lookup returns CDR1 SEHNR and CDR2 FQNEAQ (reference sequence). The CDR3 has 16 residues. CDR3 DNA sequence: TGTGCCAGCAGCGGAGGGACTAGCGGGGGAGGAGAGACCCAGTACTTC. Amino acids: CASSGGTSGGGETQYF.

This clonotype appeared many times. The chain uses TRBV5-6 and TRBJ2-3; TRBD1 might be the D (6 bases). In germline, CDR1 is SGHDT, CDR2 YYEEEE. The CDR3 extends over 14 amino acids. The V end lost 3 bases, the J end lost 1 base, and 9 bases lay between the germline ends. This CDR3 reads CASSSQGRTDTQYF. The DNA for the CDR3 is TGTGCCAGCAGCTCACAGGGTCGCACAGATACGCAGTATTTT.

This chain connects TRBV6-5 to TRBJ2-5; possibly TRBD2 for D (7 bases). CDR1 and CDR2 (germline): MNHEY, SVGAGI. Trimming shortened V by 4 bases and J by 9 bases, and 15 bases separated the two germline ends. The CDR3 is 13 amino acids. The CDR3: CASSSTQGGAQYF. CDR3 coding DNA: TGTGCCAGCAGTTCTACTCAAGGGGGGGCCCAGTACTTC.

The chain couples TRBV6-1 to TRBJ1-2, with a possible D match to TRBD1 (6 bases). CDR3 size: 12 residues. Germline-derived CDR1 and CDR2 are MNHNS and SASEGT. V lost 7 bases, J lost 8 bases, and 14 bases lay in between. The CDR3 region has the DNA TGTGCCAGCACCCCTGGGGGCGGGGGCTACACCTTC. Translated, it gives CASTPGGGGYTF.

This sequence joins TRBV7-2 and TRBJ1-4; 8 bases line up with TRBD1. Trimming took 5 bases from V and 8 from J; bases not matched to a gene: 10. Germline lookup yields CDR1 SGHTA and CDR2 FQGNSA. This CDR3 has 15 residues. The CDR3 DNA reads as TGTGCCAGCAGCCCAGTCCAGGGGGCTGAAGAAAAACTGTTTTTT. Amino acids: CASSPVQGAEEKLFF.

This clonotype has more than one count but fewer than ten. The rearrangement links TRBV9 to TRBJ1-4; 7 bases map to TRBD1. The V and J ends lost 4 bases and 7 bases, in that order; junction bases with no gene match: 10. The CDR3 spans 15 residues. Germline V gene data show CDR1 as SGDLS and CDR2 as YYNGEE. The CDR3 nucleotides read TGTGCCAGCAGCCCCGGGGGACAGCCACTTGAAAAACTGTTTTTT. It encodes CASSPGGQPLEKLFF.

The J gene is TRBJ2-1, the V gene TRBV7-2; 11 bases are shared with TRBD2. Germline assignment: CDR1 SGHTA and CDR2 FQGNSA. The V gene end was trimmed by 5 bases and the J gene end by 7 bases; junction bases not matched to a gene: 10. CDR3 size: 16 residues. The DNA of the CDR3 is TGTGCCAGCAGCCCGAGGGGGGGGACTAGCGGTAATGAGCAGTTCTTC. The encoded protein is CASSPRGGTSGNEQFF.

V usage is TRBV15 and J usage is TRBJ2-7; no reliable D call. The V and J ends lost 0 bases and 0 bases respectively, with 12 bases between them. Germline CDR1 LNHNV, CDR2 YYDKDF (reference sequence). The CDR3 loop spans 16 amino acids. The CDR3 DNA reads TGTGCCACCAGCAGAGATCCCCTGAGGAGCTCCTACGAGCAGTACTTC. Amino acids: CATSRDPLRSSYEQYF.

The table lists this clonotype with a few counts. The chain employs TRBV11-2 and TRBJ2-1, with no clear D. V was clipped by 10 bases and J by 8 bases, with 9 bases between them. CDR1 is SGHAT and CDR2 is FQNNGV in the germline V gene. CDR3 size: 10 residues. In DNA, the CDR3 is TGTGCCACCCGAGGTGATGAGCAGTTCTTC. This sequence encodes CATRGDEQFF. Variable domain in full (rest from reference TRBV11-2 and TRBJ2-1): EAGVAQSPRYKIIEKRQSVAFWCNPISGHATLYWYQQILGQGPKLLIQFQNNGVVDDSQLPKDRFSAERLKGVDSTLKIQPAKLEDSAVYLCATRGDEQFFGPGTRLTVL.

CDR3 DNA: TGCGCCAGCAGCTTGTCTACAGGGGTGACCGGGGAGCTGTTTTTT. It yields the protein CASSLSTGVTGELFF. The V and J genes are TRBV5-1 and TRBJ2-2, with 7 nucleotides matching TRBD1. Germline CDR1 is SGHRS and CDR2 is YFSETQ. With 1 base clipped from V and 5 bases from J, the junction kept 5 bases outside the gene matches. This CDR3 contains 15 residues.

The CDR3 bases are TGTGCCAGCAGTTTAAGCAGGGCCGGGGAGTTCTTC. Its protein is CASSLSRAGEFF. This chain uses TRBV28 with TRBJ2-1, with D tentatively TRBD1 or TRBD2 (5 bases each). The germline CDR1 and CDR2 sequences are MDHEN and SYDVKM. The ends were cut back, 2 bases at V and 14 bases at J, with 13 bases in the middle. This CDR3 has 12 residues.

This chain links TRBV6-5 with TRBJ2-7; D may be TRBD2 (6 bases). Germline CDR1 is MNHEY and CDR2 is SVGAGI. The CDR3 has 14 amino acids. V was shortened by 6 bases and J by 0 bases, with 12 bases between the two germline ends. The DNA for the CDR3 is TGTGCCAGCAGCCGCCGCGGGAACTCCTACGAGCAGTACTTC. This sequence encodes CASSRRGNSYEQYF.

This clonotype has only a few counts. V usage is TRBV7-2 and J usage is TRBJ1-2; 8 bases fit TRBD1. This CDR3 is 15 amino acids long. V lost 0 bases, J lost 7 bases, and 7 bases stayed unmatched. Germline V gene data show CDR1 as SGHTA and CDR2 as FQGNSA. The CDR3 here is CASSLAGAGGFGYTF. The CDR3 DNA reads TGTGCCAGCAGCTTAGCGGGGGCAGGGGGCTTTGGCTACACCTTC. The variable domain in full, completed from reference TRBV7-2 and TRBJ1-2, reads GAGVSQSPSNKVTEKGKDVELRCDPISGHTALYWYRQSLGQGLEFLIYFQGNSAPDKSGLPSDRFSAERTGGSVSTLTIQRTQQEDSAVYLCASSLAGAGGFGYTFGSGTRLTVV.

The chain has TRBV6-6 and TRBJ2-3, with 7 bases lining up with TRBD2. The CDR3 length is 17 residues. The germline V gene has CDR1 MNHNY and CDR2 SVGAGI (reference sequence). J lost 1 base, V lost 2 bases, and 9 bases had no gene match. This CDR3 is CASSYRGLIDGTDTQYF. In DNA, the CDR3 is TGTGCCAGCAGTTACCGGGGACTAATCGACGGCACAGATACGCAGTATTTT.

This clonotype was observed a few times. This rearrangement joins TRBV29-1 to TRBJ1-4; D possibly corresponds to TRBD1 (5 bases). From germline, CDR1 is SQVTM and CDR2 ANQGSEA. The CDR3 sequence is 13 residues long. V was trimmed by 5 bases and J by 1 base, leaving 8 bases between them. DNA for the CDR3: TGCAGCGTTTATCAGGGAACTAATGAAAAACTGTTTTTT. Translation: CSVYQGTNEKLFF.

The chain links TRBV2 to TRBJ1-5; D is uncertain. Germline V gene sequence: CDR1 SNHLY, CDR2 FYNNEI. Trimming stripped 2 bases from V and 0 bases from J, with 5 bases between. CDR3 length: 14 residues. In DNA form, the CDR3 reads TGTGCCAGCAGTGAACGGTATAGCAATCAGCCCCAGCATTTT. Translated: CASSERYSNQPQHF. Complete variable domain (other parts from reference TRBV2 and TRBJ1-5): EPEVTQTPSHQVTQMGQEVILRCVPISNHLYFYWYRQILGQKVEFLVSFYNNEISEKSEIFDDQFSVERPDGSNFTLKIRSTKLEDSAMYFCASSERYSNQPQHFGDGTRLSIL.

This clonotype showed up just a few times. The chain has TRBV10-3 and TRBJ1-1; perhaps TRBD1 as D (5 bases). V lost 0 bases and J 6 bases, leaving 17 bases between the germline ends. Germline CDR1 ENHRY, CDR2 SYGVKD. The length of the CDR3 is 16 residues. The CDR3, as DNA: TGTGCCATCAGTGAGTCTATTGCCAGGGAGGTCCCTGAAGCTTTCTTT. Its translation is CAISESIAREVPEAFF.

This clonotype was counted only a few times. This chain's CDR3 is CASRRSDRGLAQYF. As DNA, the CDR3 is TGTGCCAGCAGGAGATCGGACAGGGGGCTCGCGCAGTACTTC. This chain connects TRBV25-1 to TRBJ2-1, with TRBD1 matching 11 bases. The J call is doubtful: the DNA matches TRBJ2-7 better. Germline values: CDR1 MGHDK, CDR2 SYGVNS. There are 14 residues in the CDR3.